This entry lists 25 T cell receptor beta chains sequenced from one sample in a study of shared clonotypes between healthy human individuals. Here immunoSEQ multiplex PCR was the method, and the copy in TCRdb shows in-frame clones only, minus some. Here the sample spans 1,500,000 or so clones, roughly 96% being singletons. Source material: naive CD4+ T cells sorted from blood. As to subset: CD45RA+ positively selected. Source of these receptors: a man in his thirties or forties in good health.

As DNA, the CDR3 is TGTGCCAGCAGCCAGGACAGGGGGCTCTTCGAAAAACTGTTTTTT. It translates to CASSQDRGLFEKLFF. V is TRBV7-2 and J is TRBJ1-4, with 11 bases identical to TRBD1. CDR1 and CDR2 (germline): SGHTA, FQGNSA. With 5 bases clipped from V and 8 bases from J, the junction kept 7 bases outside the gene matches. This CDR3 contains 15 residues.

A remark on this clone: The sample contains more than one DNA sequence encoding this CDR3. The chain links TRBV11-2 to TRBJ2-2, with unresolved D. This CDR3 has 11 residues. Deletions cut 2 bases from V and 7 bases from J, with 2 bases between. Germline V gene data show CDR1 as SGHAT and CDR2 as FQNNGV. CDR3 nucleotides: TGTGCCAGCAGCTTAAACGGGGAGCTGTTTTTT. It is translated as CASSLNGELFF.

V is TRBV28 and J is TRBJ2-7; possibly TRBD2 for D (5 bases). The length of the CDR3 is 16 residues. The V gene's germline CDR1 is MDHEN and CDR2 SYDVKM. V was trimmed by 2 bases and J by 2 bases, leaving 16 bases between them. CDR3 amino acids: CASSLVGSGKAYEQYF. CDR3 DNA: TGTGCCAGCAGTTTAGTAGGGTCGGGGAAGGCCTACGAGCAGTACTTC.

This sequence joins TRBV6-1 and TRBJ1-2; D remains unclear. V gave up 3 bases and J gave up 2 bases, with 4 bases separating them. The CDR3 sequence is 12 residues long. Germline CDR1 reads MNHNS; CDR2 reads SASEGT. The CDR3: CASSDPNYGYTF. DNA for the CDR3: TGTGCCAGCAGTGACCCAAACTATGGCTACACCTTC.

V gene TRBV5-6 combines with J gene TRBJ2-5, with 10 bases identical to TRBD1. With V trimmed by 4 bases and J by 5 bases, 5 bases remained unmatched. Per germline, CDR1 SGHDT and CDR2 YYEEEE. This CDR3 contains 14 residues. The CDR3 loop reads CASSRDRGGETQYF. The CDR3 coding sequence is TGTGCCAGCAGCCGGGACAGGGGAGGTGAGACCCAGTACTTC.

J is TRBJ2-1 and V is TRBV5-1; possibly TRBD1 for D (5 bases). CDR3 length: 15 residues. Between the trimmed V and J ends, which lost 1 base and 3 bases, there was a span of 11 bases. Looked up from germline, CDR1 is SGHRS and CDR2 is YFSETQ. The CDR3 region is CASSLIQGYYNEQFF. CDR3 in DNA: TGCGCCAGCAGCTTGATTCAGGGTTACTACAATGAGCAGTTCTTC.

The chain employs TRBV25-1 and TRBJ2-5; 9 bases agree with TRBD1. The CDR3 loop spans 16 amino acids. Trimming cost V 6 bases and J 5 bases; bases outside gene matches: 13. CDR1 and CDR2 from the germline V gene are MGHDK and SYGVNS. CDR3: CASRSLWTGVKETQYF. The DNA for the CDR3 is TGTGCCAGCAGATCCCTCTGGACAGGGGTTAAGGAGACCCAGTACTTC.

In this sample, this clone turned up a few times. The sample carries other DNA sequences with the same CDR3. Here the CDR3 DNA reads TGTGCCAGCAGCCAAGATCGAAACACTGAAGCTTTCTTT. Translated: CASSQDRNTEAFF. The chain joins TRBV14 to TRBJ1-1; D unresolved. CDR3 length: 13 amino acids. Deletions cut 0 bases from V and 2 bases from J, with 4 bases between. Germline CDR1 SGHDN, CDR2 FVKESK.

The chain combines TRBV29-1 with TRBJ2-5, with TRBD2 matching over 9 bases. The ends lost 4 bases at V and 4 bases at J; junction bases unmatched: 7. CDR1 is SQVTM, CDR2 ANQGSEA, per germline. The length of the CDR3 is 14 residues. The chain's CDR3 is CSVAEIAGAETQYF. The CDR3 DNA reads TGCAGCGTTGCCGAAATAGCGGGAGCAGAGACCCAGTACTTC.

The chain employs TRBV9 and TRBJ2-2; the match to TRBD2 covers 9 bases. Germline V gene data show CDR1 as SGDLS and CDR2 as YYNGEE. The CDR3 length is 19 residues. The trim removed 1 base at V and 3 bases at J, leaving 13 bases unmatched. The CDR3 protein is CASSVFQSGLAGYTGELFF. CDR3 DNA: TGTGCCAGCAGCGTATTTCAGTCTGGCCTAGCGGGATACACCGGGGAGCTGTTTTTT.

The chain couples TRBV28 to TRBJ2-5; TRBD2 agrees at 11 bases. Germline V gene data show CDR1 as MDHEN and CDR2 as SYDVKM. V was pared by 2 bases and J by 2 bases, with 4 bases of the junction left unmatched. This CDR3 region has 16 residues. In DNA, the CDR3 is TGTGCCAGCAGTTTACTAGCGGGAGGCCTACAAGAGACCCAGTACTTC. Translation gives CASSLLAGGLQETQYF.

The rearrangement joins TRBV28 to TRBJ1-2; D remains ambiguous. Trimming shortened V by 5 bases and J by 5 bases, and 12 bases separated the two germline ends. Germline CDR1 is MDHEN and CDR2 is SYDVKM. This CDR3 has 13 amino acids. The CDR3 sequence is CASSPRTKYGYTF. As DNA, the CDR3 is TGTGCCAGCAGTCCCCGGACGAAATATGGCTACACCTTC.

The rearrangement joins TRBV5-1 to TRBJ2-7, with 10 bases aligning to TRBD1. Germline V gives CDR1 SGHRS, CDR2 YFSETQ. With V trimmed by 4 bases and J by 0 bases, 1 base remained unmatched. The CDR3 is 14 amino acids. The CDR3 sequence is CASSDRGPSYEQYF. The CDR3 bases are TGCGCCAGCAGCGACAGGGGGCCCTCCTACGAGCAGTACTTC.

The V and J genes are TRBV2 and TRBJ1-1; TRBD1 agrees at 8 bases. Germline lookup yields CDR1 SNHLY and CDR2 FYNNEI. This CDR3 has 13 residues. Trimming removed 6 bases from V and 4 bases from J; junction bases left unmatched: 4. Here the CDR3 DNA reads TGTGCCAGCAGCGGACAGGGAATCACTGAAGCTTTCTTT. The encoded protein is CASSGQGITEAFF.

This sequence joins TRBV6-1 and TRBJ2-5; no firm D call. Germline V gives CDR1 MNHNS, CDR2 SASEGT. This CDR3 spans 13 amino acids. V was cut by 7 bases and J by 0 bases, with 9 bases left in between. CDR3 nucleotides: TGTGCCAGCATACGGACGTACCAAGAGACCCAGTACTTC. It encodes CASIRTYQETQYF.

The rearrangement links TRBV5-5 to TRBJ1-5; TRBD1 agrees at 9 bases. V was clipped by 3 bases and J by 7 bases; unmatched bases: 14. Per germline, CDR1 SGHKS and CDR2 YYEKEE (reference sequence). The CDR3 covers 17 residues. The CDR3 nucleotides are TGTGCCAGCAGCTACCGGGACAGGGTTTTTTCGGGCCAGCCCCAGCATTTT. It encodes CASSYRDRVFSGQPQHF.

The V gene is TRBV27, the J gene TRBJ1-5; 9 bases are a match to TRBD1. Trimming at V came to 5 bases and at J to 5 bases, leaving 13 bases not matched to a gene. The CDR3 contains 17 residues. Germline CDR1 reads MNHEY; CDR2 reads SMNVEV (reference sequence). The CDR3 nucleotides are TGTGCCAGCAGTCGGACCGCCTCCGGGACAGGGTATCAGCCCCAGCATTTT. Translating gives CASSRTASGTGYQPQHF.

This sequence joins TRBV18 and TRBJ1-2, with no clear D. CDR3 length: 15 amino acids. V was shortened by 5 bases and J by 1 base, with 14 bases between the two germline ends. Germline V gene data show CDR1 as KGHSH and CDR2 as LQKENI. The chain's CDR3 is CASSTTPRDNYGYTF. CDR3 coding DNA: TGTGCCAGCTCAACGACCCCGCGGGATAACTATGGCTACACCTTC.

The rearrangement links TRBV19 to TRBJ2-5; unclear D gene. The CDR3 totals 14 residues. Germline V gene data show CDR1 as LNHDA and CDR2 as SQIVND (reference sequence). Trimming pared 4 bases from V and 5 bases from J, leaving 14 bases between. In DNA form, the CDR3 reads TGTGCCAGTAGTACGGACGGCTTATGGGAGACCCAGTACTTC. Translation gives CASSTDGLWETQYF.

The V gene is TRBV9, the J gene TRBJ2-7; D is uncertain. The germline gives CDR1 SGDLS, CDR2 YYNGEE. The CDR3 sequence is 20 residues long. Between the trimmed V and J ends, which lost 0 bases and 0 bases, there was a span of 25 bases. The CDR3: CASSVAGISILILSSYEQYF. Here the CDR3 DNA reads TGTGCCAGCAGCGTAGCTGGGATATCAATCCTCATTTTAAGCTCCTACGAGCAGTACTTC.

This chain uses TRBV6-1 with TRBJ2-3; unclear D gene. V lost 4 bases and J lost 4, with 12 bases in between. Germline CDR1 and CDR2: MNHNS and SASEGT. This CDR3 region has 14 residues. The CDR3 sequence: CASSASTGPDTQYF. As DNA, the CDR3 is TGTGCCAGCAGTGCCTCCACGGGCCCAGATACGCAGTATTTT.

The chain carries TRBV5-5 and TRBJ2-2; 12 bases agree with TRBD2. CDR1 SGHKS and CDR2 YYEKEE come from the germline V gene (reference sequence). CDR3 size: 15 residues. J was trimmed by 5 bases and V by 5 bases; bases with no gene match: 4. The CDR3 DNA reads TGTGCCAGCAGGCTCCTAGCGGGAGGGACCGGGGAGCTGTTTTTT. It translates to CASRLLAGGTGELFF.

This CDR3 reads CASSPQYGYTF. The CDR3 DNA sequence: TGTGCCAGCTCCCCTCAGTATGGCTACACCTTC. The chain links TRBV28 to TRBJ1-2; no definite D call. The length of the CDR3 is 11 residues. Germline V CDR1 and CDR2: MDHEN, SYDVKM. V shed 8 bases and J shed 5 bases, with 9 bases lying between them.

This clone was counted a single time. The V call is TRBV5-1, the J call TRBJ2-3, with no clear D. Trimming removed 4 bases at V and 2 bases at J, with 11 bases between. Germline V gene data show CDR1 as SGHRS and CDR2 as YFSETQ. CDR3 length: 14 residues. The CDR3 sequence: CASSAPGATDTQYF. In DNA form, the CDR3 reads TGCGCCAGCAGCGCCCCCGGCGCCACAGATACGCAGTATTTT. Using reference TRBV5-1 and TRBJ2-3 for the parts outside the CDR3, the full variable domain is KAGVTQTPRYLIKTRGQQVTLSCSPISGHRSVSWYQQTPGQGLQFLFEYFSETQRNKGNFPGRFSGRQFSNSRSEMNVSTLELGDSALYLCASSAPGATDTQYFGPGTRLTVL.

The V gene is TRBV4-3, the J gene TRBJ1-3; the D gene is possibly TRBD1 (5 bases). This CDR3 comprises 15 residues. V was clipped by 4 bases and J by 3 bases, with 13 bases between them. Germline CDR1 LGHNA, CDR2 YSLEER. The CDR3 here is CASSPGTALGNTIYF. CDR3 DNA: TGCGCCAGCAGCCCTGGGACGGCACTTGGAAACACCATATATTTT.